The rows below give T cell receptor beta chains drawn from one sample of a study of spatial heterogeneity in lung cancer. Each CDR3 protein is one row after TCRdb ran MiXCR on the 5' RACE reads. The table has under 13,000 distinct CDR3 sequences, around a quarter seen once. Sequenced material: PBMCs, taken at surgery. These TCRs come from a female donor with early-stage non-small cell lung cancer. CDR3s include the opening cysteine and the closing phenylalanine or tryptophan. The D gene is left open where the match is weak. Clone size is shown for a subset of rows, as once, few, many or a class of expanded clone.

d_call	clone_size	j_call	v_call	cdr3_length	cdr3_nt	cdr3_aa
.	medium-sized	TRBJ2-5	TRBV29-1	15	TGCAGCGTCCAAGGAAGAATCGACATCCAAGAGACCCAGTACTTC	CSVQGRIDIQETQYF
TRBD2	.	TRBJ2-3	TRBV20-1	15	TGCAGTGCTTCGCTTAGCGGGAGAGGCACAGATACGCAGTATTTT	CSASLSGRGTDTQYF
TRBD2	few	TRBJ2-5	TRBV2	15	TGTGCCAGCTCCGGGAGGGCTAGCGGGAGTGAGACCCAGTACTTC	CASSGRASGSETQYF
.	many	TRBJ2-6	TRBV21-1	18	TGTGCCAGCAGCACTCACGGGACAGGGAACTCTGGGGCCAACGTCCTGACTTTC	CASSTHGTGNSGANVLTF
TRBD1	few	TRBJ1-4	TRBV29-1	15	TGCAGCGTTGAAAGTCTGGGACAGGGGCGTGAAAAACTGTTTTTT	CSVESLGQGREKLFF
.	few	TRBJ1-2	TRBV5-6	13	TGTGCCAGCCAAGGGTCTTCGAGCTATGGCTACACCTTC	CASQGSSSYGYTF
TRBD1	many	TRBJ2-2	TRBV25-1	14	TGTGCCAGCAGGGGACAGGGGGAAGCCCGGGAGCTGTTTTTT	CASRGQGEARELFF
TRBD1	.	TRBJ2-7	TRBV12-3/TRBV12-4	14	TGTGCCAGCAGTCACAGGGGGCTAAACTACGAGCAGTACTTC	CASSHRGLNYEQYF
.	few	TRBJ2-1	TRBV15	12	TGTGCCACCAGCCCCGCCGTGAATGAGCAGTTCTTC	CATSPAVNEQFF
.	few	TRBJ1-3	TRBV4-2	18	TGTGCCAGCAGCCAAGATCGTAGAATGAAAAGCTCTGGAAACACCATATATTTT	CASSQDRRMKSSGNTIYF
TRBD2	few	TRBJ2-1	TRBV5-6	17	TGTGCCAGCAGCGAACGGACTAGCGGGAGACCCTACAATGAGCAGTTCTTC	CASSERTSGRPYNEQFF
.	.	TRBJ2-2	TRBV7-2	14	TGTGCCAGCACCCCCCAAGGGCTCACCGGGGAGCTGTTTTTT	CASTPQGLTGELFF
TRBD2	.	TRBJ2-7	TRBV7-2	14	TGTGCCAGCAGCGCCGCGGGGGGAAACTACGAGCAGTACTTC	CASSAAGGNYEQYF
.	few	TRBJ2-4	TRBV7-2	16	TGTGCCAGCAGCTTAGGACAGCTGATAGCCAAAAACATTCAGTACTTC	CASSLGQLIAKNIQYF
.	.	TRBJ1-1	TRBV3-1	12	TGTGCCAGCTCGACAGGGAACACTGAAGCTTTCTTT	CASSTGNTEAFF
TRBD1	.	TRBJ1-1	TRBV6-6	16	TGTGCCAGCAGTTACTCGACCGGGACAGTCAACACTGAAGCTTTCTTT	CASSYSTGTVNTEAFF
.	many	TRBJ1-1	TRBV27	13	TGTGCCAGCAGTTTATGGGAGAACACTGAAGCTTTCTTT	CASSLWENTEAFF
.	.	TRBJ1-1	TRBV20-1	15	TGCACTGCTGCCGCCGGTAGCAAAGGGAACACTGAAGCTTTCTTT	CTAAAGSKGNTEAFF
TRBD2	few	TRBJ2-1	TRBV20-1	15	TGCAGTGCTTTCCCACCGGGAGGACCCTACAATGAGCAGTTCTTC	CSAFPPGGPYNEQFF
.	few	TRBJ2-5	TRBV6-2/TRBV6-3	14	TGTGCCAGCAGTTACCCCCAAGGGAGAGAGACCCAGTACTTC	CASSYPQGRETQYF
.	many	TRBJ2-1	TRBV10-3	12	TGTGCCATCAGCCTGGGGCTGAATGAGCAGTTCTTC	CAISLGLNEQFF
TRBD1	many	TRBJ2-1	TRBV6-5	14	TGTGCCAGCGGGGGGACAGGGCCTTACAATGAGCAGTTCTTC	CASGGTGPYNEQFF